A single sample gave rise to the 21 T cell receptor beta chains below, sequenced in a study of memory CD4+ T cells and cytomegalovirus serostatus. The sort gate was single viable CD3+CD4+CD8-CD45RO+ cells for memory CD4+ T cells. Sequencing used immunoSEQ multiplex PCR; TCRdb keeps in-frame clones, though not all of them. The sample lists some 50,000 clones, 70% to 75% occurring once. Sequencing input: memory CD4+ T cells from blood. The receptors stem from an adult in good health and CMV-seropositive.

The rearrangement uses TRBV5-4 and TRBJ2-3, with 9 bases aligning to TRBD1. The CDR3 length is 15 residues. Germline V gene lookup returns CDR1 SGHNT and CDR2 YYREEE (reference sequence). The J segment lost 3 bases and the V segment lost 0 bases, leaving 2 bases of the junction unmatched. The chain's CDR3 is CASSLEGQGTDTQYF. The CDR3 DNA is TGTGCCAGCAGCTTGGAGGGACAGGGAACAGATACGCAGTATTTT. Complete variable domain (other parts from reference TRBV5-4 and TRBJ2-3): ETGVTQSPTHLIKTRGQQVTLRCSSQSGHNTVSWYQQALGQGPQFIFQYYREEENGRGNFPPRFSGLQFPNYSSELNVNALELDDSALYLCASSLEGQGTDTQYFGPGTRLTVL.

The chain links TRBV4-2 to TRBJ2-5, with 16 bases aligning to TRBD2. V lost 7 bases and J lost 5; bases outside the gene matches: 4. This CDR3 has 15 amino acids. Germline V gene sequence: CDR1 LGHNA, CDR2 YNFKEQ. The DNA for the CDR3 is TGTGCCAGCAAAATGGGACTAGCGGGAGGGGAGACCCAGTACTTC. Protein sequence: CASKMGLAGGETQYF.

The gene calls are TRBV6-6 and TRBJ1-2, with D perhaps matching TRBD1 (5 bases). Trimming removed 6 bases at V and 3 bases at J, with 11 bases between. This CDR3 contains 13 residues. Germline CDR1 reads MNHNY; CDR2 reads SVGAGI (reference sequence). The CDR3 region is CASSPEGYYGYTF. The CDR3, as DNA: TGTGCCAGCAGCCCCGAGGGGTACTATGGCTACACCTTC.

V usage is TRBV6-5 and J usage is TRBJ1-2, with D possibly TRBD1 on 5 matching bases. The germline gives CDR1 MNHEY, CDR2 SVGAGI. With 5 bases removed from V and 2 bases from J, the gap between germline ends came to 12 bases. The CDR3 loop spans 14 amino acids. CDR3 amino acids: CASSGGRGNYGYTF. The CDR3 DNA sequence: TGTGCCAGCAGTGGGGGACGAGGGAACTATGGCTACACCTTC.

This clone was observed a single time. The V and J genes are TRBV7-2 and TRBJ1-5; the match to TRBD1 covers 8 bases. The CDR3 sequence is 17 residues long. Per germline, CDR1 SGHTA and CDR2 FQGNSA. V lost 1 base to trimming and J lost 7 bases; unmatched junction nucleotides: 12. The CDR3 is CASSLVSLSRGLQPQHF. The CDR3 DNA reads TGTGCCAGCAGCTTAGTTTCTTTAAGCAGGGGGCTGCAGCCCCAGCATTTT.

The chain joins TRBV2 to TRBJ2-7; the D gene is possibly TRBD1 (6 bases). Trimming stripped 6 bases from V and 2 bases from J, with 14 bases between. Per germline, CDR1 SNHLY and CDR2 FYNNEI. The CDR3 runs 14 residues. CDR3 residues: CASRRTVNTYEQYF. CDR3 nucleotides: TGTGCCAGCAGGCGGACAGTGAATACCTACGAGCAGTACTTC.

This clone has more than one count but fewer than ten. The chain employs TRBV10-3 and TRBJ2-5, with 8 bases aligning to TRBD1. Trimming cost V 4 bases and J 5 bases; bases outside gene matches: 9. Per the germline V gene, CDR1 is ENHRY and CDR2 is SYGVKD. The CDR3 sequence is 15 residues long. CDR3 DNA sequence: TGTGCCATCAGTGGAAAGGACAGGGAGGACGAGACCCAGTACTTC. This encodes CAISGKDREDETQYF.

This chain uses TRBV7-2 with TRBJ2-7, with D perhaps matching TRBD1 (5 bases). The CDR3 contains 12 residues. The V and J ends lost 1 base and 7 bases respectively, with 8 bases between them. Germline-derived CDR1 and CDR2 are SGHTA and FQGNSA. CDR3 residues: CASSLEGWEQYF. Here the CDR3 DNA reads TGTGCCAGCAGCTTAGAGGGGTGGGAGCAGTACTTC.

Within the sample, this clone is medium-sized (0.01 to 0.1%). V is TRBV2 and J is TRBJ1-5; D might be TRBD1 (5 bases). Per the germline V gene, CDR1 is SNHLY and CDR2 is FYNNEI. The CDR3 totals 13 residues. Trimming removed 4 bases at V and 9 bases at J, with 13 bases between. CDR3 DNA sequence: TGTGCCAGCAGTGGGCAGGGCACTCCGCCCCAGCATTTT. Translated, it gives CASSGQGTPPQHF.

This clone was picked up one time. The chain recombines TRBV27 with TRBJ2-7; TRBD2 matches 12 bases. V lost 0 bases to trimming and J lost 3 bases; unmatched junction nucleotides: 6. The germline gives CDR1 MNHEY, CDR2 SMNVEV (reference sequence). This CDR3 spans 17 amino acids. CDR3 protein: CASSLSRTSGDYYEQYF. The CDR3, as DNA: TGTGCCAGCAGTTTATCGCGGACTAGCGGGGACTACTACGAGCAGTACTTC.

CDR3 bases: TGCGCCAGCAGCTTGGAAAGGGGGCACGGGAACACTGAAGCTTTCTTT. This encodes CASSLERGHGNTEAFF. The chain employs TRBV5-1 and TRBJ1-1; 7 bases fit TRBD1. After removal of 0 bases from V and 1 base from J, the junction contained 6 bases not matched to a gene. CDR3 length equals 16 residues. Per germline, CDR1 SGHRS and CDR2 YFSETQ.

Only a few counts were recorded for this clone. This chain links TRBV5-1 with TRBJ2-1; a possible D gene is TRBD1 (6 bases). The CDR3 is made up of 15 amino acids. The germline CDR1 and CDR2 sequences are SGHRS and YFSETQ. Trimming stripped 4 bases from V and 1 base from J, with 12 bases between. DNA for the CDR3: TGCGCCAGCAGCGCTCACAGGGAATCCTACAATGAGCAGTTCTTC. This codes for CASSAHRESYNEQFF.

The chain couples TRBV2 to TRBJ1-3, with TRBD1 matching over 8 bases. The CDR3 consists of 14 residues. Looked up from germline, CDR1 is SNHLY and CDR2 is FYNNEI. V was clipped by 7 bases and J by 4 bases; unmatched bases: 6. The CDR3 loop reads CASNRDRSGNTIYF. CDR3 coding DNA: TGTGCCAGCAACCGGGACAGGTCCGGAAACACCATATATTTT.

V usage is TRBV7-2 and J usage is TRBJ1-5, with D possibly being TRBD1 (6 bases). There are 15 residues in the CDR3. Trimming pared 4 bases from V and 3 bases from J, leaving 13 bases between. Germline CDR1 SGHTA, CDR2 FQGNSA. The chain's CDR3 is CASSSGQLYNQPQHF. Here the CDR3 DNA reads TGTGCCAGCAGCTCCGGACAGCTCTACAATCAGCCCCAGCATTTT.

The genes are TRBV5-8 and TRBJ2-3; D gene unclear. CDR1 is SGHTS, CDR2 YDEGEE, per germline. V was cut by 5 bases and J by 6 bases, with 16 bases left in between. This CDR3 contains 14 residues. The CDR3 bases are TGTGCCAGCAGTCATGGCCAACAGTCGGATACGCAGTATTTT. This encodes CASSHGQQSDTQYF.

The V gene is TRBV2, the J gene TRBJ1-5; TRBD1 might be the D (5 bases). There are 14 residues in the CDR3. Trimming took 4 bases from V and 3 from J, leaving 10 bases between them. CDR1 is SNHLY and CDR2 is FYNNEI in the germline V gene. The CDR3 bases are TGTGCCAGCAGTGGGGGCCGAATCAATCAGCCCCAGCATTTT. Protein sequence: CASSGGRINQPQHF.

The chain uses TRBV5-1 and TRBJ1-2, with a tentative D call TRBD1 (5 bases). Germline V CDR1 and CDR2: SGHRS, YFSETQ. V lost 3 bases and J 0 bases, leaving 12 bases between the germline ends. CDR3 length: 15 amino acids. Here the CDR3 reads CASSSREGSNYGYTF. Written as DNA, the CDR3 is TGCGCCAGCAGCTCGCGAGAGGGGTCTAACTATGGCTACACCTTC. The variable domain in full, with the rest retrieved from reference TRBV5-1 and TRBJ1-2, is KAGVTQTPRYLIKTRGQQVTLSCSPISGHRSVSWYQQTPGQGLQFLFEYFSETQRNKGNFPGRFSGRQFSNSRSEMNVSTLELGDSALYLCASSSREGSNYGYTFGSGTRLTVV.

This chain links TRBV10-1 with TRBJ2-5, with D unresolved. The V gene's germline CDR1 is WNHNN and CDR2 SYGVQD (reference sequence). V shed 4 bases and J shed 2 bases, with 8 bases lying between them. CDR3 length equals 13 residues. The CDR3 DNA reads as TGCGCCAGCAGTGCAGGACCACAAGAGACCCAGTACTTC. It yields the protein CASSAGPQETQYF.

This clone was detected only a few times. The V and J genes are TRBV6-1 and TRBJ1-6; the D gene is possibly TRBD1 (6 bases). CDR1 and CDR2 (germline): MNHNS, SASEGT. V was clipped by 6 bases and J by 5 bases, with 14 bases between them. The length of the CDR3 is 15 residues. CDR3 loop: CASRSTGINNSPLHF. The CDR3 bases are TGTGCCAGCAGATCCACAGGGATCAATAATTCACCCCTCCACTTT.

The chain carries TRBV7-8 and TRBJ1-4; D gene unclear. In germline, CDR1 is SGHVS, CDR2 FQNEAQ. V lost 8 bases and J lost 8, with 18 bases in between. The CDR3 is 14 amino acids. The CDR3 loop is CASRKGRGREKLFF. DNA for the CDR3: TGTGCCAGCCGAAAGGGTAGAGGCAGAGAAAAACTGTTTTTT.

The CDR3 loop is CASSLHRLENTEAFF. The CDR3 DNA follows: TGTGCCAGCAGCTTGCACAGGCTGGAGAACACTGAAGCTTTCTTT. The chain employs TRBV13 and TRBJ1-1; TRBD1 might be the D (5 bases). From germline, CDR1 is PRHDT and CDR2 FYEKMQ (reference sequence). The CDR3 spans 15 residues. V lost 3 bases and J lost 1, with 12 bases in between.